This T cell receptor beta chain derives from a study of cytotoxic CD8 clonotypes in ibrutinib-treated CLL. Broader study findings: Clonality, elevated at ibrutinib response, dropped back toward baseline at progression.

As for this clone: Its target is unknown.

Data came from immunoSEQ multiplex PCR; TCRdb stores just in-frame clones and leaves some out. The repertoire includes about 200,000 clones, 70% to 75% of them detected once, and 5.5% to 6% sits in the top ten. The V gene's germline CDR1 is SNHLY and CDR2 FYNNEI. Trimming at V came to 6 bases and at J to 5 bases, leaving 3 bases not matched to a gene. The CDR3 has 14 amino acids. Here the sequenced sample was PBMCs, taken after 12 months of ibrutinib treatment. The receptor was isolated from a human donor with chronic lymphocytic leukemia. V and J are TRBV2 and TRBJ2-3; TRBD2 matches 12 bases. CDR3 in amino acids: CASSLTSGRDTQYF. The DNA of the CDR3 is TGTGCCAGCAGCCTGACTAGCGGGAGAGATACGCAGTATTTT.